The present T cell receptor (beta chain) was sequenced within a study of PD-L1 blockade in urothelial cancer. Study details: Patients commenced atezolizumab in the mid-2010s, and it was given at 1,200 mg intravenously every 3 weeks.

The time point is: pretreatment peripheral blood. Patients yielded 1 to 8 samples each, pretreatment and on-treatment. General study points: Below-median pretreatment blood TCR clonality was a predictor of better survival.

Concerning this clone: The antigen is undetermined.

Per the germline V gene, CDR1 is LNHDA and CDR2 is SQIVND (reference sequence). Trimming removed 1 base from V and 0 bases from J; junction bases left unmatched: 1. This CDR3 is 15 amino acids long. Sequencing was performed with immunoSEQ multiplex PCR; in TCRdb, only in-frame clones are kept and a portion is missing. Of 65,000 to 80,000 clones listed, around 90% are singletons. This sequence was found in a man in his sixties or seventies with urothelial cancer. The material was PBMCs, obtained around atezolizumab (anti-PD-L1) treatment. The genes are TRBV19 and TRBJ2-7; 9 nucleotides line up with TRBD2. CDR3 sequence: CASSIGTSASYEQYF. CDR3 sequence (DNA): TGTGCCAGTAGTATAGGGACTAGCGCCTCCTACGAGCAGTACTTC.